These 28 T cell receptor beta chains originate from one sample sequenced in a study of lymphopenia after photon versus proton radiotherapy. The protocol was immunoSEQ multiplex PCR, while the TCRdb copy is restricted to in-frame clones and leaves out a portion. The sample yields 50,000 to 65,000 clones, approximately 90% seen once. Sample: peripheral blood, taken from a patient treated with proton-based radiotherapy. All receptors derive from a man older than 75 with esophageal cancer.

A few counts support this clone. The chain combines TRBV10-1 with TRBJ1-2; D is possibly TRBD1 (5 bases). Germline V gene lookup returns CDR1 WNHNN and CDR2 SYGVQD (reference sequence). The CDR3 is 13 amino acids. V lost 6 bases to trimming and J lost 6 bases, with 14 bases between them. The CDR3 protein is CASSPGGFHGYTF. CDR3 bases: TGCGCCAGCAGCCCCGGGGGATTCCATGGCTACACCTTC.

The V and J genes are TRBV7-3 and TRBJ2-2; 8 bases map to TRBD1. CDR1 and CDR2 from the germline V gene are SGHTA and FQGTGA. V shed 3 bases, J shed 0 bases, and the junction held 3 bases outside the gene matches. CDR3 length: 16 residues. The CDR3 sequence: CASSFQGAANTGELFF. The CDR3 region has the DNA TGTGCCAGCAGCTTTCAGGGGGCCGCGAACACCGGGGAGCTGTTTTTT.

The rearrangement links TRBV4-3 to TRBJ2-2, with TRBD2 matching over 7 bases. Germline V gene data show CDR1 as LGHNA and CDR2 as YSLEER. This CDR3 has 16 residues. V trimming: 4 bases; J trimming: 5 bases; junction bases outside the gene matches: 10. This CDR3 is CASSLTWGRGTGELFF. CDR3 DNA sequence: TGCGCCAGCAGCCTCACTTGGGGGAGGGGAACCGGGGAGCTGTTTTTT.

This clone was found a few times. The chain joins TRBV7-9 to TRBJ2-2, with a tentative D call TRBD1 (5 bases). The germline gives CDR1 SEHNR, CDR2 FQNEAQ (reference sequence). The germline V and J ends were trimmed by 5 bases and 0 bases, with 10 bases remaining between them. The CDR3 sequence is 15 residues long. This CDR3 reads CASSPRGANTGELFF. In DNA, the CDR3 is TGTGCCAGCAGCCCAAGGGGCGCGAACACCGGGGAGCTGTTTTTT.

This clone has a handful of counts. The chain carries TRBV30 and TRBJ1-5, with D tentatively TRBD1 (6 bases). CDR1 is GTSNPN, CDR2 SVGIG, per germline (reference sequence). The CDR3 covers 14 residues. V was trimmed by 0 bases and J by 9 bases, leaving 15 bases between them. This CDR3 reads CAWSVGGGGGPQHF. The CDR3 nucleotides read TGTGCCTGGAGTGTTGGGGGGGGCGGAGGGCCCCAGCATTTT.

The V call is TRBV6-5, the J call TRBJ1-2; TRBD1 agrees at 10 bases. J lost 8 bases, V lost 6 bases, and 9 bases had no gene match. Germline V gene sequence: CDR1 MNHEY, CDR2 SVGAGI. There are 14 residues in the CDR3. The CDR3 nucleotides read TGTGCCAGCAGCCCCGGGACAGGGGTGTGGGGCTACACCTTC. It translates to CASSPGTGVWGYTF.

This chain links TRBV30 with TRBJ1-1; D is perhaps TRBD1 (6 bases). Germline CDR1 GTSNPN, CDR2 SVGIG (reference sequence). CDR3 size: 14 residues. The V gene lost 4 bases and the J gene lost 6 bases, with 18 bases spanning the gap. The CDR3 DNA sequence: TGTGCCTGGACCTCCGGGGGGACATTCGCTGAAGCTTTCTTT. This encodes CAWTSGGTFAEAFF.

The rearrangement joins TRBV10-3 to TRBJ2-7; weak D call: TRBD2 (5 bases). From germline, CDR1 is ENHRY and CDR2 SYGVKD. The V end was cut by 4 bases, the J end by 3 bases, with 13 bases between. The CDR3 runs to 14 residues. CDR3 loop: CAISGTRSDYEQYF. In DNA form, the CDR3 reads TGTGCCATCAGTGGGACTCGGTCAGACTACGAGCAGTACTTC.

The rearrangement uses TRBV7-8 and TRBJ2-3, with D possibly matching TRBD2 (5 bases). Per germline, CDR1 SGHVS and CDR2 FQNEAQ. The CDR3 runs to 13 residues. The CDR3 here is CAISGASTDTQYF. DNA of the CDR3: TGTGCAATCAGCGGAGCCAGCACAGATACGCAGTATTTT.

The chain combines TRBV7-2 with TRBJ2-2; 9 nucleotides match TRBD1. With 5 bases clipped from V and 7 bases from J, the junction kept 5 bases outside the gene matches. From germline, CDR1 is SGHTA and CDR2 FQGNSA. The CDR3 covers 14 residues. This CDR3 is CASSGRTGDGELFF. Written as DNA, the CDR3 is TGTGCCAGCAGCGGTAGGACAGGGGACGGGGAGCTGTTTTTT.

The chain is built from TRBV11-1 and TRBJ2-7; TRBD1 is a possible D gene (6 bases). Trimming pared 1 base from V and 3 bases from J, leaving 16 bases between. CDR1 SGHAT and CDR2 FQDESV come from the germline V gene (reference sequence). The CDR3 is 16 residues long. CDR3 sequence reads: CASSLDSGEWHYEQYF. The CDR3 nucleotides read TGTGCCAGCAGCTTAGATTCAGGGGAATGGCACTACGAGCAGTACTTC.

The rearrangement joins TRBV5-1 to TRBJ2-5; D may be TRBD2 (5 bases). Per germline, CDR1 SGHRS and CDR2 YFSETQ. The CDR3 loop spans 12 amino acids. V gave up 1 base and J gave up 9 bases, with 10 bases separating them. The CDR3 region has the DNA TGCGCCAGCAGCTTGCCCCGGGGTCCCCAGTACTTC. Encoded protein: CASSLPRGPQYF.

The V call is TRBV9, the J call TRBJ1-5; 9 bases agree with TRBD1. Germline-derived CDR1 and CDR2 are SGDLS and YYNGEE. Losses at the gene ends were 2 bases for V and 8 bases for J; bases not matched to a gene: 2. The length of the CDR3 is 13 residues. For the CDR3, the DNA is TGTGCCAGCAGCGTTAGGACAGGGGAGCCCCAGCATTTT. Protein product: CASSVRTGEPQHF.

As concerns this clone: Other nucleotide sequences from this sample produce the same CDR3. CDR3 sequence: CASSLGSSGQETQYF. In nucleotides, the CDR3 is TGCGCCAGCAGCTTGGGTTCTAGCGGCCAAGAGACCCAGTACTTC. This chain links TRBV5-1 with TRBJ2-5; 7 bases line up with TRBD2. This CDR3 has 15 residues. Losses at the gene ends were 0 bases for V and 1 base for J; bases not matched to a gene: 3. Germline V gene sequence: CDR1 SGHRS, CDR2 YFSETQ. The whole variable domain, filled in from reference TRBV5-1 and TRBJ2-5, reads KAGVTQTPRYLIKTRGQQVTLSCSPISGHRSVSWYQQTPGQGLQFLFEYFSETQRNKGNFPGRFSGRQFSNSRSEMNVSTLELGDSALYLCASSLGSSGQETQYFGPGTRLLVL.

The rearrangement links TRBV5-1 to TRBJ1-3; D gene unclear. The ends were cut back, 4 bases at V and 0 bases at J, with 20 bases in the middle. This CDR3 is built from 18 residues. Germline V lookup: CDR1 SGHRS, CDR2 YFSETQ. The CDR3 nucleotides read TGCGCCAGCAGCCGCGAACCCCGGGCCCAGAGCTCTGGAAACACCATATATTTT. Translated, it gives CASSREPRAQSSGNTIYF.

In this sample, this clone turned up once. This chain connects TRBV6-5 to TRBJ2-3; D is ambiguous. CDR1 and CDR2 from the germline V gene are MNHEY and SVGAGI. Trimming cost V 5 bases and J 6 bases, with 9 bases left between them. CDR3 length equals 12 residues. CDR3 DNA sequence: TGTGCCAGCAGTCCCTCCTTGGATACGCAGTATTTT. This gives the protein CASSPSLDTQYF.

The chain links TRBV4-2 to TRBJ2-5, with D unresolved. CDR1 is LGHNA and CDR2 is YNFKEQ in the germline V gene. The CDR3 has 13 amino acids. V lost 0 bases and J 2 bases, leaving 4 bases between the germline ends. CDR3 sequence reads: CASSQDRQETQYF. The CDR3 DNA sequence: TGTGCCAGCAGCCAAGATAGGCAAGAGACCCAGTACTTC.

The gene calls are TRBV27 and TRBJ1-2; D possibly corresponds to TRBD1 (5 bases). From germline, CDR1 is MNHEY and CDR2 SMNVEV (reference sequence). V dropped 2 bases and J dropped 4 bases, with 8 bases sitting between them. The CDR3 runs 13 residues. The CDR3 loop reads CASSLVGGYGYTF. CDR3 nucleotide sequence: TGTGCCAGCAGTTTAGTCGGGGGCTATGGCTACACCTTC.

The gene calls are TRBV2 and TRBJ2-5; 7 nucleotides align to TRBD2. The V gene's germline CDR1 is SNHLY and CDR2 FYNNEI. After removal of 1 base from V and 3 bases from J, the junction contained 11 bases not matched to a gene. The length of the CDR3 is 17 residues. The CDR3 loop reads CASSEENGLAAEETQYF. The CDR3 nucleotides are TGTGCCAGCAGTGAAGAAAATGGTCTAGCGGCGGAAGAGACCCAGTACTTC.

CDR3 amino acids: CASSLARDSEQYF. In nucleotides, the CDR3 is TGTGCCAGCAGCTTAGCGAGGGACAGCGAGCAGTACTTC. V usage is TRBV7-9 and J usage is TRBJ2-7; 7 bases fit TRBD1. The CDR3 covers 13 residues. V lost 0 bases to trimming and J lost 6 bases; unmatched junction nucleotides: 2. CDR1 SEHNR and CDR2 FQNEAQ come from the germline V gene (reference sequence).

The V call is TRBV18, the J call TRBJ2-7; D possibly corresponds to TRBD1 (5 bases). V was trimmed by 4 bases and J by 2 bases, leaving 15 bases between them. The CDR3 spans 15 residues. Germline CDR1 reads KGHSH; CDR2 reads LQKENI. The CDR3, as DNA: TGTGCCAGCTCACTCGGTCAGGGTAGGACCTACGAGCAGTACTTC. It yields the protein CASSLGQGRTYEQYF. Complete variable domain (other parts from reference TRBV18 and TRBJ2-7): NAGVMQNPRHLVRRRGQEARLRCSPMKGHSHVYWYRQLPEEGLKFMVYLQKENIIDESGMPKERFSAEFPKEGPSILRIQQVVRGDSAAYFCASSLGQGRTYEQYFGPGTRLTVT.

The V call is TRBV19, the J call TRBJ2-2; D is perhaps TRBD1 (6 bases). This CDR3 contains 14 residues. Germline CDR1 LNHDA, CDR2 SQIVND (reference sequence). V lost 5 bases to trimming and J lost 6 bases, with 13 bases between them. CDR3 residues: CASSFTGISGELFF. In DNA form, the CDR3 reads TGTGCCAGTAGTTTTACAGGGATTTCCGGGGAGCTGTTTTTT.

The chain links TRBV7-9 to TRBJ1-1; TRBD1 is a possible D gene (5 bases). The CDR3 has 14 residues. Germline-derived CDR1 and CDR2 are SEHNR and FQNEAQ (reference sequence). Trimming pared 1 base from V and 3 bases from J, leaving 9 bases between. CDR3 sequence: CASSLGGVDTEAFF. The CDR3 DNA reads TGTGCCAGCAGCTTAGGAGGGGTCGACACTGAAGCTTTCTTT.

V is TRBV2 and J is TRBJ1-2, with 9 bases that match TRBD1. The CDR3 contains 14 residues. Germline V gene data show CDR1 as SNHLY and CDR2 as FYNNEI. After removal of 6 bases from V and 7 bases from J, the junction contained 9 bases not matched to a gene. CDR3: CASSRDRETSGYTF. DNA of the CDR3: TGTGCCAGCAGCCGGGACAGGGAAACGAGTGGCTACACCTTC.

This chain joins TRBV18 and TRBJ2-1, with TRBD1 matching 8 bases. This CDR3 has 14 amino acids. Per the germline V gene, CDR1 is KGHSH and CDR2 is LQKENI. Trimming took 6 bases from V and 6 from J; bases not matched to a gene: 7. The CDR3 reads CASSGDRSFNEQFF. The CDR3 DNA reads TGTGCCAGCTCCGGGGACAGGAGTTTCAATGAGCAGTTCTTC.

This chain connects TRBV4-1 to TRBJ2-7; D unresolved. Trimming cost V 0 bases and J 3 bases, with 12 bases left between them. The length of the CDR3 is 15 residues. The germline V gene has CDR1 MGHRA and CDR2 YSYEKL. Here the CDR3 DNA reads TGCGCCAGCAGCCAAGAATTCGGCAGAAACTACGAGCAGTACTTC. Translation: CASSQEFGRNYEQYF.

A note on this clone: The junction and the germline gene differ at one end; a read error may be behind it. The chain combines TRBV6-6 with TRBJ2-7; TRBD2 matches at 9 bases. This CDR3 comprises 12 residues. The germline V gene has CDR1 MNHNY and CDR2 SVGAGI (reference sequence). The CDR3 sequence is CASSFPSGRKVF. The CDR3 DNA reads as TGTGCCAGCAGTTTCCCGAGCGGGAGGAAGGTCTTC.

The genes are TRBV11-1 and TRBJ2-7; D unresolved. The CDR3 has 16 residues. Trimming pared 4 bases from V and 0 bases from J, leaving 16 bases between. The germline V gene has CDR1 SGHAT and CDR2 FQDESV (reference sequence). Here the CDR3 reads CASSSRPRALSYEQYF. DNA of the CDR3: TGTGCCAGCAGCTCACGACCGCGAGCGCTCTCCTACGAGCAGTACTTC.